Shown below are 3 T cell receptor beta chains from a single sample sequenced in a study of identical twins. In TCRdb, the 5' RACE reads were re-called with MiXCR into one record per CDR3 protein. In the table there are roughly 720,000 distinct CDR3 sequences, roughly 20% of which are singletons. This sample also belongs to another study, concerning T cells expressing NK-cell markers.

The sample consisted of PBMCs. The receptor source for this set is a woman under 30 in good health.

The V call is TRBV11-2, the J call TRBJ2-1, with 9 bases matching TRBD2. In germline, CDR1 is SGHAT, CDR2 FQNNGV. Germline trimming cut 3 bases from V and 4 bases from J; bases unmatched to any gene: 13. The CDR3 consists of 18 residues. The CDR3 sequence: CASSFGSWGLALYNEQFF. In DNA, the CDR3 is TGTGCCAGCAGCTTTGGGTCGTGGGGACTAGCATTATACAATGAGCAGTTCTTC.

The table lists this clonotype with a few counts. The rearrangement links TRBV29-1 to TRBJ2-5; TRBD2 agrees at 13 bases. CDR3 length: 17 amino acids. The V gene end was trimmed by 3 bases and the J gene end by 4 bases; junction bases not matched to a gene: 11. CDR1 is SQVTM, CDR2 ANQGSEA, per germline. The CDR3 nucleotides read TGCAGCGTTGATAAAGGGACTAGCGGGATGGTTGGAGAGACCCAGTACTTC. Residues: CSVDKGTSGMVGETQYF.

V gene TRBV6-1 combines with J gene TRBJ1-4; D is unresolved. The V end was cut by 6 bases, the J end by 4 bases, with 12 bases between. Germline lookup yields CDR1 MNHNS and CDR2 SASEGT. The CDR3 length is 14 residues. DNA of the CDR3: TGTGCCAGCAGACGCGGGTCAAATAATGAAAAACTGTTTTTT. This sequence encodes CASRRGSNNEKLFF.